A selection of T cell receptor beta chains follows, all from one sample in a study of T cell changes during pregnancy in multiple sclerosis. Sequencing was performed with immunoSEQ multiplex PCR; in TCRdb, only in-frame clones are kept and a portion is missing. The data show 40,000 to 45,000 clones, with under 95% seen just once and around 0.52% held by the top ten. The sequencing here drew on CD4+ T cells from peripheral blood mononuclear cells, taken in the third trimester of pregnancy. The receptors originated from a female donor with multiple sclerosis, enrolled in a pregnancy study. Each CDR3 is given with its conserved first and last residue. A D gene is named only where the DNA matches it firmly. For some rows the clone size is stated as once, few or many, or as a class when expanded; others skip it.

clone_size d_call j_call v_call cdr3_aa cdr3_nt
NA TRBD2 TRBJ2-3 TRBV2 CASSEGGGFSTDTQYF TGTGCCAGCAGTGAGGGCGGGGGGTTCAGCACAGATACGCAGTATTTT
NA TRBD1 TRBJ2-7 TRBV7-3 CASSLNPGGHEQYF TGTGCCAGCAGCTTAAATCCAGGGGGCCACGAGCAGTACTTC
NA NA TRBJ1-3 TRBV4-1 CASSPGHRNTIYF TGCGCCAGCAGCCCGGGACATCGAAACACCATATATTTT
NA NA TRBJ1-1 TRBV7-9 CASSFSTGTEAFF TGTGCCAGCAGCTTCTCTACAGGGACTGAAGCTTTCTTT
NA NA TRBJ2-5 TRBV7-3 CASSLTHGGATAQYF TGTGCCAGCAGCTTAACGCATGGGGGGGCTACGGCCCAGTACTTC
NA NA TRBJ2-5 TRBV6-1 CASKTEPQETQYF TGTGCCAGCAAGACAGAACCCCAAGAGACCCAGTACTTC
NA TRBD2 TRBJ2-1 TRBV6-4 CASSDSGSSYNEQFF TGTGCCAGCAGTGATAGCGGGAGCTCCTACAATGAGCAGTTCTTC
NA NA TRBJ2-3 TRBV19 CASSMGLDTDTQYF TGTGCCAGTAGTATGGGACTCGACACAGATACGCAGTATTTT
NA NA TRBJ1-3 TRBV7-8 CASSQGGSGNTIYF TGTGCCAGCAGCCAAGGGGGCTCTGGAAACACCATATATTTT
NA TRBD2 TRBJ2-3 TRBV19 CASSPSSLAAAATDTQYF TGTGCCAGTAGTCCTTCTTCACTAGCGGCCGCAGCGACAGATACGCAGTATTTT
NA NA TRBJ2-5 TRBV5-4 CASALGPLRLGKETQYF TGTGCCAGCGCTTTAGGGCCATTGAGACTAGGGAAAGAGACCCAGTACTTC
NA TRBD1 TRBJ2-2 TRBV7-3 CASSPGTGRLGGELFF TGTGCCAGCAGCCCAGGGACAGGCCGCTTGGGCGGGGAGCTGTTTTTT
NA NA TRBJ2-5 TRBV10-3 CAISRTDQETQYF TGTGCCATCAGTCGGACTGATCAAGAGACCCAGTACTTC
NA NA TRBJ1-4 TRBV18 CASSPQRNNEKLFF TGTGCCAGCTCACCACAGCGGAATAATGAAAAACTGTTTTTT
NA TRBD1 TRBJ2-7 TRBV5-4 CASSSTGVDEQYF TGTGCCAGCAGCAGTACAGGGGTGGACGAGCAGTACTTC
NA NA TRBJ2-3 TRBV20-1 CSLFEDTQYF TGCAGCCTATTCGAAGATACGCAGTATTTT
NA TRBD2 TRBJ2-7 TRBV19 CASSPVRRLAGNDEQYF TGTGCCAGTAGCCCAGTGAGACGACTAGCGGGGAACGACGAGCAGTACTTC
NA NA TRBJ2-3 TRBV9 CASSVVAASTDTQYF TGTGCCAGCAGCGTAGTAGCGGCTAGCACAGATACGCAGTATTTT
NA NA TRBJ2-4 TRBV5-1 CASSLPQDIQYF TGCGCCAGCAGCTTGCCCCAGGACATTCAGTACTTC
NA NA TRBJ1-5 TRBV18 CASSKGARQPQHF TGTGCCAGCTCAAAAGGGGCGCGGCAGCCCCAGCATTTT
NA NA TRBJ2-1 TRBV4-3 CASSIVVVGRNEQFF TGCGCCAGCAGTATCGTGGTAGTGGGCCGAAATGAGCAGTTCTTC
few TRBD1 TRBJ1-2 TRBV7-2 CASSLEQGTPYGYTF TGTGCCAGCAGCCTAGAACAGGGGACTCCCTATGGCTACACCTTC